Listed below are T cell receptor beta chains from one sample, sequenced in a study of T cell changes during pregnancy in multiple sclerosis. Assay used: immunoSEQ multiplex PCR; TCRdb lists only in-frame clones, some missing. In the table there are 65,000 to 85,000 clones, 80% to 95% of which are singletons. The source was CD4+ T cells from peripheral blood mononuclear cells, collected after pregnancy. These receptors came from a female donor with multiple sclerosis, enrolled in a pregnancy study. The CDR3 runs from the conserved cysteine through the conserved F or W. Each record gives: clone size, V gene, J gene, D gene, CDR3 DNA, CDR3 protein. A D gene is named only where the DNA matches it firmly. Clone size appears in some rows only: once, few, many, or a class for an expanded clone.

clone_size: NA
v_call: TRBV6-5
j_call: TRBJ1-5
d_call: NA
cdr3_nt: TGTGCCAGCAGACTGACAGGAAATAGCAATCAGCCCCAGCATTTT
cdr3_aa: CASRLTGNSNQPQHF

clone_size: NA
v_call: TRBV10-3
j_call: TRBJ2-5
d_call: TRBD2
cdr3_nt: TGTGCCATCAGTGTTGCGGGAGGCCAAGAGACCCAGTACTTC
cdr3_aa: CAISVAGGQETQYF

clone_size: NA
v_call: TRBV18
j_call: TRBJ2-4
d_call: NA
cdr3_nt: TGTGCCAGCTCACCGACCCAGGGGATAACCAAAAACATTCAGTACTTC
cdr3_aa: CASSPTQGITKNIQYF

clone_size: NA
v_call: TRBV28
j_call: TRBJ2-7
d_call: TRBD2
cdr3_nt: TGTGCCAGCGACCGTCTAGCGGGAGGGCTCGAAGAGCAGTACTTC
cdr3_aa: CASDRLAGGLEEQYF

clone_size: once
v_call: TRBV5-1
j_call: TRBJ1-1
d_call: NA
cdr3_nt: TGCGCCAGCAGCTTGGAAGGGTCCGGGGACACTGAAGCTTTCTTT
cdr3_aa: CASSLEGSGDTEAFF

clone_size: NA
v_call: TRBV9
j_call: TRBJ2-3
d_call: TRBD2
cdr3_nt: TGTGCCAGCAGCTTCGGGACTAGCGACACAGATACGCAGTATTTT
cdr3_aa: CASSFGTSDTDTQYF

clone_size: NA
v_call: TRBV27
j_call: TRBJ1-4
d_call: TRBD1
cdr3_nt: TGTGCCAGCAGGCTCAGGGGGCCCAATGAAAAACTGTTTTTT
cdr3_aa: CASRLRGPNEKLFF

clone_size: NA
v_call: TRBV5-8
j_call: TRBJ1-2
d_call: NA
cdr3_nt: TGTGCCAGCAGCCCCCCGACAGGAACTCTCTATGGCTACACCTTC
cdr3_aa: CASSPPTGTLYGYTF

clone_size: NA
v_call: TRBV5-6
j_call: TRBJ1-2
d_call: NA
cdr3_nt: TGTGCCAGCAGCTCCCCCAACCAGGGCTACACCTTC
cdr3_aa: CASSSPNQGYTF

clone_size: NA
v_call: TRBV13
j_call: TRBJ2-2
d_call: TRBD1
cdr3_nt: TGTGCCAGCAGCGCCACAGACAGGGGGCGGTGGACCGGGGAGCTGTTTTTT
cdr3_aa: CASSATDRGRWTGELFF

clone_size: NA
v_call: TRBV30
j_call: TRBJ2-7
d_call: TRBD1
cdr3_nt: TGTGCCTGGAGTGAGACAGGGGCGAACACCTACGAGCAGTACTTC
cdr3_aa: CAWSETGANTYEQYF

clone_size: NA
v_call: TRBV4-1
j_call: TRBJ1-4
d_call: NA
cdr3_nt: TGCGCCAGCAGCCAGGCCCCTAGTCAGGGAGAAAAACTGTTTTTT
cdr3_aa: CASSQAPSQGEKLFF

clone_size: NA
v_call: TRBV29-1
j_call: TRBJ1-1
d_call: NA
cdr3_nt: TGCAGCGTTGCTAGTAGCTCGGGGACTGAAGCTTTCTTT
cdr3_aa: CSVASSSGTEAFF

clone_size: NA
v_call: TRBV30
j_call: TRBJ2-7
d_call: NA
cdr3_nt: TGTGCCTGGAGTGTAGGGGACACCGAGCAGTACTTC
cdr3_aa: CAWSVGDTEQYF

clone_size: NA
v_call: TRBV7-2
j_call: TRBJ2-3
d_call: NA
cdr3_nt: TGTGCCAGCAGTTTACAAAGCGGGAGCACAGATACGCAGTATTTT
cdr3_aa: CASSLQSGSTDTQYF

clone_size: NA
v_call: TRBV2
j_call: TRBJ2-3
d_call: NA
cdr3_nt: TGTGCCAGCCGGCCCCTGAGCGGGACAGATACGCAGTATTTT
cdr3_aa: CASRPLSGTDTQYF

clone_size: NA
v_call: TRBV11-1
j_call: TRBJ1-4
d_call: NA
cdr3_nt: TGTGCCAGCAACCACGGACAGCGGGGTGAAAAACTGTTTTTT
cdr3_aa: CASNHGQRGEKLFF

clone_size: NA
v_call: TRBV19
j_call: TRBJ2-2
d_call: NA
cdr3_nt: TGTGCCAGTAGGACTAGAGGGAGCACCGGGGAGCTGTTTTTT
cdr3_aa: CASRTRGSTGELFF

clone_size: once
v_call: TRBV19
j_call: TRBJ2-2
d_call: NA
cdr3_nt: TGTGCCAGTAGTGTACAGGGGAGGCCCGGGGAGCTGTTTTTT
cdr3_aa: CASSVQGRPGELFF

clone_size: NA
v_call: TRBV9
j_call: TRBJ1-2
d_call: TRBD1
cdr3_nt: TGTGCCAGCAGCCTAGGACAGGGGGCTGGCTACACCTTC
cdr3_aa: CASSLGQGAGYTF

clone_size: NA
v_call: TRBV2
j_call: TRBJ1-2
d_call: NA
cdr3_nt: TGTGCCAGCAGTGCGACAGCTAACTATGGCTACACCTTC
cdr3_aa: CASSATANYGYTF

clone_size: NA
v_call: TRBV6-5
j_call: TRBJ1-5
d_call: NA
cdr3_nt: TGTGCCAGCAGTTACTCTCGGGGGAGAGGGCAGCCCCAGCATTTT
cdr3_aa: CASSYSRGRGQPQHF

clone_size: once
v_call: TRBV5-4
j_call: TRBJ1-1
d_call: TRBD1
cdr3_nt: TGTGCCAGCAGCCGGGACAGGAACACTGAAGCTTTCTTT
cdr3_aa: CASSRDRNTEAFF

clone_size: NA
v_call: TRBV2
j_call: TRBJ2-2
d_call: NA
cdr3_nt: TGTGCCAGCAGTGGGGCAGGGTACACCGGGGAGCTGTTTTTT
cdr3_aa: CASSGAGYTGELFF

clone_size: NA
v_call: TRBV5-5
j_call: TRBJ1-1
d_call: TRBD1
cdr3_nt: TGTGCCAGCAGCATAGGACAGGGAAAAGCTTTCTTT
cdr3_aa: CASSIGQGKAFF

clone_size: NA
v_call: TRBV10-3
j_call: TRBJ1-2
d_call: TRBD1
cdr3_nt: TGTGCCATCAGTGCCAGGGGGCATTATGGAGACTATGGCTACACCTTC
cdr3_aa: CAISARGHYGDYGYTF

clone_size: NA
v_call: TRBV11-1
j_call: TRBJ1-1
d_call: TRBD1
cdr3_nt: TGTGCCAGCAGCTTAAGTAAGGGGGCGCGTACTGAAGCTTTCTTT
cdr3_aa: CASSLSKGARTEAFF

clone_size: NA
v_call: TRBV28
j_call: TRBJ2-5
d_call: NA
cdr3_nt: TGTGCCAGCAGTTTATACATGGAAGAGACCCAGTACTTC
cdr3_aa: CASSLYMEETQYF

clone_size: NA
v_call: TRBV5-1
j_call: TRBJ2-2
d_call: TRBD1
cdr3_nt: TGCGCCAGCAGCCCGAGGGACAGCCTCGCCGCGAACACCGGGGAGCTGTTTTTT
cdr3_aa: CASSPRDSLAANTGELFF

clone_size: NA
v_call: TRBV18
j_call: TRBJ1-5
d_call: TRBD1
cdr3_nt: TGTGCCAGCTCATCCGGACAGGCCGGCCAGCCCCAGCATTTT
cdr3_aa: CASSSGQAGQPQHF

clone_size: NA
v_call: TRBV15
j_call: TRBJ2-2
d_call: NA
cdr3_nt: TGTGCCACCAGCAGAGTACGGAGGAACACCGGGGAGCTGTTTTTT
cdr3_aa: CATSRVRRNTGELFF

clone_size: NA
v_call: TRBV5-8
j_call: TRBJ2-6
d_call: NA
cdr3_nt: TGTGCCAGCAGCTTGACGTGGGGCAGGAGTGTGGCTGGGGCCAACGTCCTGACTTTC
cdr3_aa: CASSLTWGRSVAGANVLTF

clone_size: NA
v_call: TRBV27
j_call: TRBJ2-5
d_call: NA
cdr3_nt: TGTGCCAGCAGAGAGGATAGGTGGGAGACCCAGTACTTC
cdr3_aa: CASREDRWETQYF

clone_size: NA
v_call: TRBV18
j_call: TRBJ2-7
d_call: TRBD1
cdr3_nt: TGTGCCAGCTCACCACGCGGACAGGGCTACGAGCAGTACTTC
cdr3_aa: CASSPRGQGYEQYF

clone_size: NA
v_call: TRBV18
j_call: TRBJ1-2
d_call: NA
cdr3_nt: TGTGCCAGCTCACCAGGGCAGAACTATGGCTACACCTTC
cdr3_aa: CASSPGQNYGYTF

clone_size: NA
v_call: TRBV5-6
j_call: TRBJ2-7
d_call: NA
cdr3_nt: TGTGCCAGCAGCTTCCTCAGGGGCTACGAGCAGTACTTC
cdr3_aa: CASSFLRGYEQYF

clone_size: once
v_call: TRBV6-1
j_call: TRBJ1-4
d_call: NA
cdr3_nt: TGTGCCAGCAGTTTTGAGTCCCACGAAAAACTGTTTTTT
cdr3_aa: CASSFESHEKLFF

clone_size: once
v_call: TRBV19
j_call: TRBJ1-1
d_call: NA
cdr3_nt: TGTGCCAGTAAGGTCGGGCGGCGGGAGGACACTGAAGCTTTCTTT
cdr3_aa: CASKVGRREDTEAFF

clone_size: NA
v_call: TRBV11-3
j_call: TRBJ2-7
d_call: NA
cdr3_nt: TGTGCCAGCAGCTTAGGAGGCGGGCCCTACGAGCAGTACTTC
cdr3_aa: CASSLGGGPYEQYF

clone_size: NA
v_call: TRBV11-2
j_call: TRBJ2-4
d_call: NA
cdr3_nt: TGTGCCAGCAGCCCTTGGACAGACCGACGGAGCATTCAGTACTTC
cdr3_aa: CASSPWTDRRSIQYF

clone_size: few
v_call: TRBV19
j_call: TRBJ1-5
d_call: NA
cdr3_nt: TGTGCCAGTAGTATCGGTCCGGCGGCAGATCAGCCCCAGCATTTT
cdr3_aa: CASSIGPAADQPQHF

clone_size: NA
v_call: TRBV11-2
j_call: TRBJ1-5
d_call: NA
cdr3_nt: TGTGCCAGCAGCTTAGATCGACAGAGTCATCAGCCCCAGCATTTT
cdr3_aa: CASSLDRQSHQPQHF

clone_size: NA
v_call: TRBV6-6
j_call: TRBJ2-3
d_call: NA
cdr3_nt: TGTGCCAGCCATGGCAGCACAGATACGCAGTATTTT
cdr3_aa: CASHGSTDTQYF

clone_size: NA
v_call: TRBV19
j_call: TRBJ2-1
d_call: TRBD2
cdr3_nt: TGTGCCAGTAGTATAGTGACTAGCGGGACAGACAATGAGCAGTTCTTC
cdr3_aa: CASSIVTSGTDNEQFF

clone_size: NA
v_call: TRBV28
j_call: TRBJ2-5
d_call: NA
cdr3_nt: TGTGCCAGCAGTTTGAAAGGGAGTGCCCTTCAGTCGACCCAGTACTTC
cdr3_aa: CASSLKGSALQSTQYF

clone_size: NA
v_call: TRBV15
j_call: TRBJ2-1
d_call: NA
cdr3_nt: TGTGCCACCAGCAGAGACCACCCGAGTACGGGAAGGACCTACAATGAGCAGTTCTTC
cdr3_aa: CATSRDHPSTGRTYNEQFF

clone_size: NA
v_call: TRBV28
j_call: TRBJ1-4
d_call: NA
cdr3_nt: TGTGCCAGCAGTACACCCGGGAGACCTGAAAAACTGTTTTTT
cdr3_aa: CASSTPGRPEKLFF

clone_size: NA
v_call: TRBV30
j_call: TRBJ2-3
d_call: TRBD1
cdr3_nt: TGTGCCTGGAGGAGTGGCCGGGACAGGCTACTCCGCACAGATACGCAGTATTTT
cdr3_aa: CAWRSGRDRLLRTDTQYF

clone_size: NA
v_call: TRBV7-9
j_call: TRBJ1-2
d_call: TRBD1
cdr3_nt: TGTGCCAGCAGCCCGGACAGGGCGTATGGCTACACCTTC
cdr3_aa: CASSPDRAYGYTF

clone_size: NA
v_call: TRBV5-1
j_call: TRBJ2-2
d_call: NA
cdr3_nt: TGCGCCAGCAGCTTGGGTTTCGGGATTGGCACCGGGGAGCTGTTTTTT
cdr3_aa: CASSLGFGIGTGELFF

clone_size: NA
v_call: TRBV19
j_call: TRBJ2-3
d_call: TRBD1
cdr3_nt: TGTGCCAGTAGCCGGCAGGGGGTAAGCACAGATACGCAGTATTTT
cdr3_aa: CASSRQGVSTDTQYF

clone_size: NA
v_call: TRBV9
j_call: TRBJ2-7
d_call: NA
cdr3_nt: TGTGCCAGCAGCGAGACAGGCGTTAGCTCCTACGAGCAGTACTTC
cdr3_aa: CASSETGVSSYEQYF

clone_size: NA
v_call: TRBV18
j_call: TRBJ1-1
d_call: NA
cdr3_nt: TGTGCCAGCTCATTACAGGAGAACACTGAAGCTTTCTTT
cdr3_aa: CASSLQENTEAFF

clone_size: NA
v_call: TRBV5-8
j_call: TRBJ2-4
d_call: NA
cdr3_nt: TGTGCCAGCAGCTTTATTAAAGCCAAAAACATTCAGTACTTC
cdr3_aa: CASSFIKAKNIQYF

clone_size: NA
v_call: TRBV25-1
j_call: TRBJ1-1
d_call: NA
cdr3_nt: TGTGCCAGCGCGGGCTCGACCTGGAACACTGAAGCTTTCTTT
cdr3_aa: CASAGSTWNTEAFF

clone_size: few
v_call: TRBV5-8
j_call: TRBJ1-1
d_call: TRBD1
cdr3_nt: TGTGCCAGCAGCTTGGTGGACAGGGGGCGTCCGAACACTGAAGCTTTCTTT
cdr3_aa: CASSLVDRGRPNTEAFF

clone_size: NA
v_call: TRBV9
j_call: TRBJ1-1
d_call: NA
cdr3_nt: TGTGCCAGCAGCGCCGCCACACAGGGCCGGAACACTGAAGCTTTCTTT
cdr3_aa: CASSAATQGRNTEAFF

clone_size: NA
v_call: TRBV4-1
j_call: TRBJ2-7
d_call: TRBD2
cdr3_nt: TGCGCCAGCAGCCAAGGACTAGCGGGGGCCGGGGAGCAGTACTTC
cdr3_aa: CASSQGLAGAGEQYF

clone_size: NA
v_call: TRBV6-1
j_call: TRBJ2-3
d_call: NA
cdr3_nt: TGTGCCAGCATCGGGGGGCCTAGCACAGATACGCAGTATTTT
cdr3_aa: CASIGGPSTDTQYF